The rows below give T cell receptor beta chains drawn from one sample of a study of cytomegalovirus exposure and HLA in healthy donors. The table came from immunoSEQ multiplex PCR; TCRdb's copy has only in-frame clones and leaves some out. There are under 150,000 clones in the sample; roughly 76% occur only once, and 1.3% lies in the top ten. Material: PBMCs. These receptors were obtained from a woman aged 40 to 50 in good health and CMV-seronegative. The CDR3 runs from the conserved cysteine through the conserved F or W. The D gene is left open where the match is weak. Clone sizes are given selectively: once, few, many, or a class where the clone is expanded.

>.|TRBJ2-5|TRBV5-6|TRBD1
CASSLMGQETQYF
TGTGCCAGCAGCCTTATGGGACAGGAGACCCAGTACTTC
>.|TRBJ2-2|TRBV4-3|TRBD1
CASSLTGGTGELFF
TGCGCCAGCAGCCTAACAGGGGGCACCGGGGAGCTGTTTTTT
>.|TRBJ2-1|TRBV28|TRBD2
CAILSSGGDNEQFF
TGTGCCATCCTATCTAGCGGGGGGGACAATGAGCAGTTCTTC
>.|TRBJ1-2|TRBV4-1|TRBD1
CASSQTGEDNYGYTF
TGCGCCAGCAGCCAGACAGGGGAGGATAACTATGGCTACACCTTC
>.|TRBJ2-1|TRBV7-7|.
CASSSLLFSSYNEQFF
TGTGCTAGCAGCTCCTTATTGTTCAGCTCCTACAATGAGCAGTTCTTC
>.|TRBJ2-5|TRBV5-8|.
CASSFKETQYF
TGTGCCAGCAGCTTCAAAGAGACCCAGTACTTC
>.|TRBJ1-1|TRBV10-3|TRBD1
CAIRSGTGSIEAFF
TGTGCCATCAGGTCCGGGACAGGGAGCATTGAAGCTTTCTTT
>.|TRBJ2-7|TRBV7-2|TRBD2
CASSPGLAGAYYEQYF
TGTGCCAGCAGCCCTGGACTAGCGGGGGCTTACTACGAGCAGTACTTC
>.|TRBJ2-2|TRBV2|TRBD2
CASSASTSGDPAGELFF
TGTGCCAGCAGTGCCTCGACTAGCGGGGACCCCGCCGGGGAGCTGTTTTTT
>.|TRBJ2-1|TRBV7-8|TRBD1
CASSPDRGGWNEQFF
TGTGCCAGCAGCCCCGACAGGGGTGGTTGGAATGAGCAGTTCTTC
>.|TRBJ2-2|TRBV2|TRBD1
CASRAPTGLATGELFF
TGTGCCAGCAGAGCCCCGACAGGGTTGGCCACCGGGGAGCTGTTTTTT
>.|TRBJ1-6|TRBV9|.
CASSARVENSPLHF
TGTGCCAGCAGCGCCAGGGTGGAAAATTCACCCCTCCACTTT
>.|TRBJ2-7|TRBV7-6|TRBD2
CASSSDSGSSYEQYF
TGTGCCAGCAGCTCCGATAGCGGGAGCTCCTACGAGCAGTACTTC
>.|TRBJ1-4|TRBV5-8|TRBD1
CASSSQGQTNEKLFF
TGTGCCAGCAGCTCCCAGGGACAGACTAATGAAAAACTGTTTTTT
>.|TRBJ2-1|TRBV27|TRBD2
CASSFGGATYNEQFF
TGTGCCAGCAGTTTCGGGGGGGCTACCTACAATGAGCAGTTCTTC
>.|TRBJ2-6|TRBV19|.
CASSIGRAGANVLTF
TGTGCCAGTAGTATAGGGCGGGCTGGGGCCAACGTCCTGACTTTC
>.|TRBJ2-2|TRBV5-6|.
CASSFRGNRELFF
TGTGCCAGCAGCTTTCGGGGGAACCGGGAGCTGTTTTTT
>once|TRBJ2-7|TRBV27|TRBD2
CASRGGGSYEQYF
TGTGCCAGCAGGGGCGGGGGTTCCTACGAGCAGTACTTC
>.|TRBJ2-1|TRBV27|TRBD2
CASREGSYNEQFF
TGTGCCAGCCGGGAGGGGTCCTACAATGAGCAGTTCTTC
>.|TRBJ2-5|TRBV6-5|TRBD2
CASRSGTSGWETQYF
TGTGCCAGCAGATCCGGGACTAGCGGCTGGGAGACCCAGTACTTC
>.|TRBJ2-1|TRBV5-4|TRBD2
CASSLVGGNYNEQFF
TGTGCCAGCAGCTTGGTGGGGGGGAACTACAATGAGCAGTTCTTC